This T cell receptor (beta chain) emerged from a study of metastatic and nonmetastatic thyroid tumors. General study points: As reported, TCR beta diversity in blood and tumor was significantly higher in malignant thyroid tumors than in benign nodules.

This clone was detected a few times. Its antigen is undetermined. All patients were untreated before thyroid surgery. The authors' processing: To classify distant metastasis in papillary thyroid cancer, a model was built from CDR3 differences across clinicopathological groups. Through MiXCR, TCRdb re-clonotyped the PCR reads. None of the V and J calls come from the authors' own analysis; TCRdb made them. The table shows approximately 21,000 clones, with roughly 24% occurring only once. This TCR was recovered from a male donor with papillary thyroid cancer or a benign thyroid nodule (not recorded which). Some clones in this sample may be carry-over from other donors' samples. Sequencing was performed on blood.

CDR3 loop: CASSTQGGAFHGYTF. Written as DNA, the CDR3 is TGTGCCAGTAGTACACAGGGGGGCGCCTTTCATGGCTACACCTTC. The chain carries TRBV19 and TRBJ1-2; 8 bases agree with TRBD1. CDR3 size: 15 residues. Trimming at V came to 4 bases and at J to 6 bases, leaving 10 bases not matched to a gene. Germline values: CDR1 LNHDA, CDR2 SQIVND (reference sequence).